The source of this TCR beta chain is a study of T cells after yellow fever vaccination. The study made its TCR cDNA through 5'RACE template switching. That step introduced a universal primer site along with UMIs. TCRdb re-called the 5' RACE reads through MiXCR, storing one row per CDR3 protein. Of 300,000 or so distinct CDR3 sequences listed, about 6.9% were seen once; the top ten hold 15% to 20%. V lost 0 bases to trimming and J lost 6 bases, with 9 bases between them. This CDR3 has 13 amino acids. CDR1 MNHEY and CDR2 SVGAGI come from the germline V gene. Broader study findings: Abundant clonotypes (contaminants from the bulk population) could be present in FACS-sorted repertoires. Just a small share of clonotypes turned up in the CD4 compartment as well as the CD8 compartment.

Concerning this clonotype: Its target is unknown.

J is TRBJ2-7 and V is TRBV6-5; D not resolved. The sequencing used PBMCs, collected 45 days after the first yellow fever vaccination. The clonotype was recovered from a man younger than 30 who received the YFV17D yellow fever vaccine. CDR3 bases: TGTGCCAGCAGTTACTCGATTGGTATCGAGCAGTACTTC. Translated, it gives CASSYSIGIEQYF.